Below, one T cell receptor beta chain is given with its context. 60 Vbeta and 13 Jbeta primers were used in PCR. Here immunoSEQ multiplex PCR was the method, and the copy in TCRdb shows in-frame clones only, minus some. The data show roughly 70,000 clones, roughly 70% seen once. CDR1 and CDR2 (germline): LNHDA, SQIVND (reference sequence). V gave up 3 bases and J gave up 0 bases, with 6 bases separating them. The CDR3 sequence is 13 residues long. The sample comes from a study of cytomegalovirus exposure and HLA in healthy donors. The specimen sequenced was PBMCs. The chain employs TRBV19 and TRBJ2-7, with a tentative D call TRBD2 (6 bases). The clonotype was recovered from a male donor in good health and CMV-seropositive. The CDR3 spells CASSIGSSYEQYF. CDR3 nucleotides: TGTGCCAGTAGTATCGGGAGCTCCTACGAGCAGTACTTC.